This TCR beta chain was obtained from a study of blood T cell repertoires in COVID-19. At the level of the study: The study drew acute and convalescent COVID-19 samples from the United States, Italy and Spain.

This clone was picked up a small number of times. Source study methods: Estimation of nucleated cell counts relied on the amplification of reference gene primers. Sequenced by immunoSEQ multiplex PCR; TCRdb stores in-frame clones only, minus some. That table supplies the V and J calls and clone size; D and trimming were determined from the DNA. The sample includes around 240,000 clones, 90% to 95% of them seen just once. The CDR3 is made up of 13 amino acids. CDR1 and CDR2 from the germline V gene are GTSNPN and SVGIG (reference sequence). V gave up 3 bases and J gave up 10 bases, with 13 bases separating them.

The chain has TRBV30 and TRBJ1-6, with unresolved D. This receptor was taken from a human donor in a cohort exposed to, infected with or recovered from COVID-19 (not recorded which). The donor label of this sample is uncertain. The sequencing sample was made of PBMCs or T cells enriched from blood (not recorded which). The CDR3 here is CAWSTGGESPLHF. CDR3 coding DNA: TGTGCCTGGAGCACCGGCGGGGAATCACCCCTCCACTTT.